Listed here is a single T cell receptor (beta chain). Its antigen is as yet unknown. Assay used: immunoSEQ multiplex PCR; TCRdb lists only in-frame clones, some missing. The sample has around 7,000 clones; approximately 90% are singletons. This sample was included in a study of somatic mutations in cytotoxic T cells in rheumatoid arthritis. Study background: A 30 ml EDTA sample of patient blood was drawn right after diagnosis, before any treatment. There were some V beta antibody-stained T-cell populations flow-sorted at nearly 100% purity, and these included V beta1+ cells sequenced for TCRB.

Study outcomes and limitations: It was in rheumatoid arthritis patients, but not in healthy controls, that CD8+ clonality increased with age.

V was pared by 6 bases and J by 2 bases, with 3 bases of the junction left unmatched. Germline CDR1 WNHNN, CDR2 SYGVQD (reference sequence). The CDR3 has 15 residues. This chain joins TRBV10-1 and TRBJ2-7; 14 nucleotides agree with TRBD2. This sequence originates from a woman aged 65 to 85 with rheumatoid arthritis. The specimen was CD8+ T cells sorted from blood. This CDR3 is CASSTGLAGAYEQYF. As DNA, the CDR3 is TGCGCCAGCAGCACGGGACTAGCGGGGGCCTACGAGCAGTACTTC.